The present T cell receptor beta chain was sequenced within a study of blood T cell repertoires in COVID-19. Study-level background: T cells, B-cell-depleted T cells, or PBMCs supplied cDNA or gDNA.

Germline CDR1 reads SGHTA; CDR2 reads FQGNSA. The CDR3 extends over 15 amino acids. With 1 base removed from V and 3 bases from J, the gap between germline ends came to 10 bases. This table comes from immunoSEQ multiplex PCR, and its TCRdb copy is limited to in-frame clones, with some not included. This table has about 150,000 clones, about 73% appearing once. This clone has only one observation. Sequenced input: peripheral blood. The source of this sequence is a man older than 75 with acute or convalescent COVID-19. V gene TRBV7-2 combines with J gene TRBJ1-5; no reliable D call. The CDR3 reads CASSLVVRPNQPQHF. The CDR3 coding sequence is TGTGCCAGCAGCTTAGTGGTCAGGCCCAATCAGCCCCAGCATTTT.